The rows below give T cell receptor beta chains drawn from one sample of a study of shared clonotypes between healthy human individuals. Assay used: immunoSEQ multiplex PCR; TCRdb lists only in-frame clones, some missing. The table includes 2 million to 2.5 million clones, roughly 91% detected once. Material for sequencing was naive CD8+ T cells from PBMCs. The receptors shown here come from a man aged 18 to 30 in good health. Some clones in this sample may be carry-over from other donors' samples. CDR3s include the opening cysteine and the closing phenylalanine or tryptophan.

J gene: TRBJ2-1; V gene: TRBV9; CDR3 protein: CASSVGREPYNEQFF
J gene: TRBJ2-2; V gene: TRBV27; CDR3 protein: CASSPYFTGPGELFF
J gene: TRBJ2-1; V gene: TRBV5-6; CDR3 protein: CASSLVWREGTYNEQFF
J gene: TRBJ2-2; V gene: TRBV11-3; CDR3 protein: CASSFGAGSYTGELFF
J gene: TRBJ2-1; V gene: TRBV5-1; CDR3 protein: CASSLGSGTGEQFF
J gene: TRBJ1-2; V gene: TRBV7-9; CDR3 protein: CASSFGTDYGYTF
J gene: TRBJ1-1; V gene: TRBV5-1; CDR3 protein: CASSLAETSWTEAFF
J gene: TRBJ2-1; V gene: TRBV27; CDR3 protein: CASTPDGLQSSYNEQFF
J gene: TRBJ2-3; V gene: TRBV5-4; CDR3 protein: CASSLKREKRTDTQYF
J gene: TRBJ1-2; V gene: TRBV9; CDR3 protein: CASSVGSEKHNYGYTF
J gene: TRBJ2-3; V gene: TRBV28; CDR3 protein: CASSPPGGTDTQYF
J gene: TRBJ2-1; V gene: TRBV11-2; CDR3 protein: CASSLGWRTSGYNEQFF
J gene: TRBJ2-7; V gene: TRBV2; CDR3 protein: CASSAGQGRGEQYF
J gene: TRBJ2-7; V gene: TRBV6-5; CDR3 protein: CASSNWAQALEQYF
J gene: TRBJ1-2; V gene: TRBV28; CDR3 protein: CASTSGGGIPNYGYTF
J gene: TRBJ2-1; V gene: TRBV27; CDR3 protein: CASRWGGNNEQFF
J gene: TRBJ1-4; V gene: TRBV19; CDR3 protein: CASSTTWLATNEKLFF
J gene: TRBJ1-1; V gene: TRBV4-2; CDR3 protein: CASSHRTGANTEAFF
J gene: TRBJ2-5; V gene: TRBV5-6; CDR3 protein: CASSLLAGQGLLTGETQYF
J gene: TRBJ2-3; V gene: TRBV27; CDR3 protein: CASSSPTGLTDTQYF
J gene: TRBJ2-1; V gene: TRBV5-4; CDR3 protein: CASSLLGAVGEQFF
J gene: TRBJ2-1; V gene: TRBV7-2; CDR3 protein: CASSFGLASYNEQFF
J gene: TRBJ1-3; V gene: TRBV20-1; CDR3 protein: CSARDENTIYF
J gene: TRBJ2-1; V gene: TRBV29-1; CDR3 protein: CSVVDRLGNEQFF
J gene: TRBJ1-1; V gene: TRBV29-1; CDR3 protein: CSVGNEAFF
J gene: TRBJ1-1; V gene: TRBV7-8; CDR3 protein: CASSLGLGPPEAFF
J gene: TRBJ2-1; V gene: TRBV11-2; CDR3 protein: CASSPRRDNEQFF
J gene: TRBJ1-5; V gene: TRBV27; CDR3 protein: CASRSPLLTGDQPQHF